A single sample gave rise to the 19 T cell receptor beta chains below, sequenced in a study of CD8+CD57+ T cells in acquired aplastic anemia. In patients chosen for sequencing, flow cytometry had shown CD8+CD57+ cell expansion. The TCR beta profiling, which covered VDJ combination and CDR3 sequence, was carried out using genomic DNA as the template. TCRdb reprocessed the reads with MiXCR, giving one entry per CDR3 protein. This sample yields roughly 250,000 distinct CDR3 sequences, of which 65% to 90% are seen a single time; 35% to 50% belongs to the top ten. Source material: sorted CD4+, CD8+, or CD8+CD57+ T cells (not recorded which) from PBMCs. The receptors were gathered from a human donor with aplastic anemia.

The chain couples TRBV7-2 to TRBJ2-3; D gene ambiguous. V gave up 5 bases and J gave up 11 bases, with 20 bases separating them. CDR3 length equals 14 residues. Germline V gene data show CDR1 as SGHTA and CDR2 as FQGNSA. The CDR3 is CASSAARGPDQQYF. DNA for the CDR3: TGTGCCAGCAGCGCCGCCCGCGGTCCGGATCAGCAGTATTTT.

The chain has TRBV6-2 or TRBV6-3 and TRBJ2-2, with D possibly being TRBD1 or TRBD2 (5 bases each). The V end lost 2 bases, the J end lost 1 base, and 8 bases lay between the germline ends. Germline values: CDR1 MNHEY, CDR2 SVGEGT. This CDR3 has 15 residues. CDR3 region: CASSYGTGNTGELFF. As DNA, the CDR3 is TGTGCCAGCAGTTACGGGACGGGGAACACCGGGGAGCTGTTTTTT.

The gene calls are TRBV7-8 and TRBJ2-7; D gene ambiguous. Trimming stripped 0 bases from V and 4 bases from J, with 22 bases between. Looked up from germline, CDR1 is SGHVS and CDR2 is FQNEAQ. This CDR3 comprises 18 residues. The DNA for the CDR3 is TGTGCCAGCAGCTTAGCGGCAGATCCCGAAACGCTTTATTACGAGCAGTACGTC. Amino acid sequence: CASSLAADPETLYYEQYV.

To note about this clonotype: At one end, the junction sequence differs from germline, possibly due to a read error. This chain connects TRBV7-6 to TRBJ1-2; the D is unclear. The CDR3 is 13 residues long. Germline CDR1 SGHVS, CDR2 FNYEAQ. The CDR3 nucleotides are TGTGCCAGCAGTCAAGTCGCATCGTGGGCTAGCGGCTTC. Protein sequence: CASSQVASWASGF.

To note about this clonotype: Germline is not matched at one junction end, which may reflect a read error. CDR3 DNA sequence: TGTGCCAGCAGCGTAGACCTGAACGCCTACAATGAGCAGTTCTTC. Encoded protein: CASSVDLNAYNEQFF. J is TRBJ2-1 and V is TRBV11-3; D is undetermined. Germline CDR1 and CDR2: SGHNT and YENEEA. The CDR3 is made up of 15 amino acids.

This chain uses TRBV7-9 with TRBJ2-5; TRBD2 might be the D (5 bases). CDR1 is SEHNR, CDR2 FQNEAQ, per germline (reference sequence). V gave up 8 bases and J gave up 4 bases, with 14 bases separating them. The CDR3 runs to 13 residues. CDR3 protein: CASGERWGETQYF. In nucleotides, the CDR3 is TGTGCCAGCGGCGAGCGGTGGGGAGAGACCCAGTACTTC. Using reference TRBV7-9 and TRBJ2-5 for the parts outside the CDR3, the full variable domain is DTGVSQNPRHKITKRGQNVTFRCDPISEHNRLYWYRQTLGQGPEFLTYFQNEAQLEKSRLLSDRFSAERPKGSFSTLEIQRTEQGDSAMYLCASGERWGETQYFGPGTRLLVL.

The chain employs TRBV6-6 and TRBJ1-5, with TRBD1 as a possible D gene (5 bases). Germline V gene data show CDR1 as MNHNY and CDR2 as SVGAGI (reference sequence). The CDR3 covers 14 residues. V gave up 7 bases and J gave up 3 bases, with 13 bases separating them. The chain's CDR3 is CASTNGGLNQPQHF. CDR3 nucleotides: TGTGCCAGCACCAATGGGGGACTCAATCAGCCCCAGCATTTT.

Worth noting for this clonotype: The CDR3 carries no conserved terminal phenylalanine or tryptophan, so it likely arises from a read error. It is unclear where the CDR3 begins or ends on the DNA, so no DNA is shown, and the CDR3 is as TCRdb lists it. The chain combines TRBV2 with TRBJ1-1; the table's D gene call, TRBD1, was not cross checked with the DNA. The length of the CDR3 is 15 amino acids, counting both ends. Germline CDR1 and CDR2: SNHLY and FYNNEI. CDR3: CASGVGGTDTQDFCP.

The chain employs TRBV15 and TRBJ2-7; D possibly corresponds to TRBD1 (7 bases). Per germline, CDR1 LNHNV and CDR2 YYDKDF (reference sequence). CDR3 length: 15 amino acids. The V end lost 3 bases, the J end lost 3 bases, and 15 bases lay between the germline ends. The CDR3 sequence: CATSRRQGGNYEQYF. In DNA form, the CDR3 reads TGTGCCACCAGCAGGAGACAGGGAGGAAACTACGAGCAGTACTTC. The full variable domain, with the rest looked up from reference TRBV15 and TRBJ2-7, is DAMVIQNPRYQVTQFGKPVTLSCSQTLNHNVMYWYQQKSSQAPKLLFHYYDKDFNNEADTPDNFQSRRPNTSFCFLDIRSPGLGDTAMYLCATSRRQGGNYEQYFGPGTRLTVT.

Concerning this clonotype itself: Germline and junction disagree at one end, which may indicate a read error. The chain joins TRBV2 to TRBJ1-1; a possible D gene is TRBD1 (6 bases). Per the germline V gene, CDR1 is SNHLY and CDR2 is FYNNEI. The CDR3 is 17 residues long. The chain's CDR3 is CASGGGGTDTRYFEPGF. The CDR3 nucleotides read TGTGCCAGCGGGGGCGGGGGCACAGATACGCGGTATTTTGAACCAGGCTTT.

Notes on this clonotype: The junction differs from germline at one of its ends, possibly a read error. The chain has TRBV9 and TRBJ2-5; D not resolved. The CDR3 runs to 15 residues. From germline, CDR1 is SGDLS and CDR2 YYNGEE. The CDR3: CASSLAHDTKETQYF. The CDR3 DNA follows: TGTGCCAGCAGCTTAGCCCACGATACAAAAGAGACTCAGTACTTC. Complete variable domain (other parts from reference TRBV9 and TRBJ2-5): DSGVTQTPKHLITATGQRVTLRCSPRSGDLSVYWYQQSLDQGLQFLIQYYNGEERAKGNILERFSAQQFPDLHSELNLSSLELGDSALYFCASSLAHDTKETQYFGPGTRLLVL.

This clonotype was counted once. A read error may produce the germline difference seen at one junction end. The chain carries TRBV11-3 and TRBJ2-7; no clear D. The CDR3 totals 16 residues. Germline CDR1 SGHNT, CDR2 YENEEA. The CDR3 DNA reads TGTGCCAGCAGCCTCCCTGGGCTGGGTAGCTCCCACGAGCAGTACTTC. Its protein is CASSLPGLGSSHEQYF.

The chain is built from TRBV7-3 and TRBJ2-7; D call uncertain. The CDR3 extends over 18 amino acids. The V end was cut by 3 bases, the J end by 2 bases, with 23 bases between. The germline gives CDR1 SGHTA, CDR2 FQGTGA. CDR3 residues: CASSFHPGDKSPPYEQYV. Written as DNA, the CDR3 is TGTGCCAGCAGCTTTCATCCGGGTGATAAATCACCTCCCTACGAGCAGTACGTC.

The table lists this clonotype with a count of one. The V and J genes are TRBV7-8 and TRBJ2-7; the D gene could be TRBD1 or TRBD2 (7 bases each). The length of the CDR3 is 18 residues. Deletions cut 3 bases from V and 2 bases from J, with 23 bases between. The germline gives CDR1 SGHVS, CDR2 FQNEAQ. CDR3 region: CASSFQRSGTADAYEQYV. The CDR3 DNA reads TGTGCCAGCAGCTTTCAAAGAAGCGGGACAGCCGATGCCTACGAGCAGTACGTC.

The chain couples TRBV20-1 to TRBJ2-7; the D gene is possibly TRBD1 (6 bases). The germline V and J ends were trimmed by 3 bases and 5 bases, with 17 bases remaining between them. CDR1 is DFQATT and CDR2 is SNEGSKA in the germline V gene (reference sequence). The CDR3 has 14 residues. The CDR3 DNA is TGCAGTGCTAGGACAGGCGACACTGAAGACGAGCAGTACTTC. Translating gives CSARTGDTEDEQYF.

For the CDR3, the DNA is TGCAGTGCTAGAGATCCTGGCGGGGGGAGCGATGAGCAGTTCTTC. Translation gives CSARDPGGGSDEQFF. The chain couples TRBV20-1 to TRBJ2-1; 8 nucleotides match TRBD2. Losses at the gene ends were 0 bases for V and 8 bases for J; bases not matched to a gene: 9. The length of the CDR3 is 15 residues. Germline V gives CDR1 DFQATT, CDR2 SNEGSKA (reference sequence).

This chain links TRBV13 with TRBJ2-3; no definite D call. The V end was cut by 8 bases, the J end by 9 bases, with 18 bases between. The CDR3 contains 13 residues. The V gene's germline CDR1 is PRHDT and CDR2 FYEKMQ (reference sequence). CDR3 region: CASGHPGTHTQYF. The DNA for the CDR3 is TGTGCCAGCGGCCATCCCGGCACACACACGCAGTATTTT.

This clonotype was seen only a few times. The rearrangement uses TRBV15 and TRBJ2-5; D may correspond to TRBD1 or TRBD2 (5 bases each). V lost 0 bases to trimming and J lost 1 base, with 9 bases between them. The CDR3 length is 15 residues. Germline V gene sequence: CDR1 LNHNV, CDR2 YYDKDF (reference sequence). The CDR3: CATSRDHGGQETQYF. The CDR3 DNA is TGTGCCACCAGCAGAGATCATGGGGGCCAAGAGACCCAGTACTTC.

This clonotype showed up many times. The chain joins TRBV9 to TRBJ1-2; D is uncertain. With 0 bases removed from V and 6 bases from J, the gap between germline ends came to 18 bases. CDR1 and CDR2 (germline): SGDLS, YYNGEE. This CDR3 is 16 amino acids long. The CDR3 here is CASSVVEGGNVHGYTF. CDR3 nucleotides: TGTGCCAGCAGCGTAGTAGAGGGAGGAAACGTTCATGGCTACACCTTC.